This note documents a single T cell receptor (beta chain) sequence. How the authors handled the data: From reference gene primer amplification, estimates of nucleated cell counts were derived. TCRdb keeps only in-frame clones here, not all; method: immunoSEQ multiplex PCR. From that table come the V and J calls and clone size; the DNA was used to work out D and trimming. The repertoire holds over 100,000 clones, around three quarters seen once, with around 3.9% in the top ten. CDR3 size: 19 residues. V was cut by 0 bases and J by 0 bases, with 17 bases left in between. The germline gives CDR1 KGHDR, CDR2 SFDVKD. The sample is drawn from a study of blood T cell repertoires in COVID-19.

Sequencing input: peripheral blood. V usage is TRBV24-1 and J usage is TRBJ1-3; D is perhaps TRBD1 (5 bases). This receptor was identified in a woman older than 75 with acute or convalescent COVID-19. The DNA for the CDR3 is TGTGCCACCAGTGATTTGCAAGGGGTGGGCAGCCCCTCTGGAAACACCATATATTTT. It is translated as CATSDLQGVGSPSGNTIYF.